This T cell receptor beta chain originates from a study of tumor and adjacent non-tumor tissue in lung cancer. Regarding the study as a whole: Normal lung showed higher cumulative top 100 clone frequency than tumor. Shorter survival was associated with higher TCR diversity in tumors. Tumor tissue had significantly higher TCR diversity than normal lung.

Note on this clonotype: The antigen remains undetermined.

A modified ARM-PCR protocol with three rounds of nested PCR amplified TCRbeta. TCRdb passed the multiplex PCR reads through MiXCR, listing each CDR3 protein once. The data hold roughly 43,000 distinct CDR3 sequences, with roughly 60% observed a single time. CDR1 SGHVS and CDR2 FQNEAQ come from the germline V gene. This CDR3 comprises 15 residues. The V end lost 1 base, the J end lost 5 bases, and 14 bases lay between the germline ends. No cell sorting was done before RNA was extracted from the tissue. This non-tumor lung sample came from over 3 cm beyond the tumor edge. Sequenced sample: distant non-tumor lung tissue. The V gene is TRBV7-8, the J gene TRBJ2-5, with D hard to call. The sequence was collected from a man aged 50 to 59 with non-small cell lung cancer. The CDR3 nucleotides read TGTGCCAGCAGCTTAGGAGCTCAACTGGGGGAGACCCAGTACTTC. It is translated as CASSLGAQLGETQYF.